Listed below are T cell receptor beta chains from one sample, sequenced in a study of blood T cell repertoires in COVID-19. Sequencing was performed with immunoSEQ multiplex PCR; in TCRdb, only in-frame clones are kept and a portion is missing. The sample has 150,000 to 200,000 clones; about 81% are singletons. Material for sequencing was peripheral blood. These receptors all stem from a woman aged 80 or over with acute or convalescent COVID-19. Both conserved end residues are part of each CDR3. Each record gives: D gene, J gene, V gene, clone size, CDR3 DNA, CDR3 protein. A D gene is named only where the DNA matches it firmly. Rows may omit the clone size; those that give it use once, few, many or a size class.

D gene: NA
J gene: TRBJ2-7
V gene: TRBV19
clone size: NA
CDR3 DNA: TGTGCCAGTAGTATTTGGAGGGGGGGACAAGGCCCCTACGAGCAGTACTTC
CDR3 protein: CASSIWRGGQGPYEQYF

D gene: NA
J gene: TRBJ2-3
V gene: TRBV21-1
clone size: NA
CDR3 DNA: TGTGCCAGTACAGGGCCTAGCACAGATACGCAGTATTTT
CDR3 protein: CASTGPSTDTQYF

D gene: NA
J gene: TRBJ1-2
V gene: TRBV5-4
clone size: NA
CDR3 DNA: TGTGCCAGCAGCTTGGGGGTGCATGTAGCCCACTATGGCTACACCTTC
CDR3 protein: CASSLGVHVAHYGYTF

D gene: NA
J gene: TRBJ2-3
V gene: TRBV7-6
clone size: NA
CDR3 DNA: TGTGCCAGCAGCTTAGCGCATCAGTCAGATACGCAGTATTTT
CDR3 protein: CASSLAHQSDTQYF

D gene: NA
J gene: TRBJ1-5
V gene: TRBV19
clone size: NA
CDR3 DNA: TGTGCCAGCCGACAGGCTGGCAATCAGCCCCAGCATTTT
CDR3 protein: CASRQAGNQPQHF

D gene: NA
J gene: TRBJ2-5
V gene: TRBV5-1
clone size: few
CDR3 DNA: TGCGCCAGCAGCACTGACGGGAGACCCCAAGAGACCCAGTACTTC
CDR3 protein: CASSTDGRPQETQYF

D gene: NA
J gene: TRBJ1-5
V gene: TRBV28
clone size: few
CDR3 DNA: TGTGCCAGCAGTTTATTAAATCTGAGGAGACGTGGGTATCAGCCCCAGCATTTT
CDR3 protein: CASSLLNLRRRGYQPQHF

D gene: TRBD2
J gene: TRBJ2-5
V gene: TRBV11-2
clone size: NA
CDR3 DNA: TGTGCCAGCACGCAGAGACTACTAGCGGGGGTCCAAGAGACCCAGTACTTC
CDR3 protein: CASTQRLLAGVQETQYF

D gene: NA
J gene: TRBJ2-1
V gene: TRBV6-1
clone size: NA
CDR3 DNA: TGTGCCAGCAGTGAATTCGCCAGAAACAATGAGCAGTTCTTC
CDR3 protein: CASSEFARNNEQFF

D gene: TRBD1
J gene: TRBJ1-2
V gene: TRBV2
clone size: NA
CDR3 DNA: TGTGCCAGCAGTACTGACAGGGACTATGGCTACACCTTC
CDR3 protein: CASSTDRDYGYTF

D gene: NA
J gene: TRBJ1-4
V gene: TRBV30
clone size: NA
CDR3 DNA: TGTGCCTGGAGTGTACAGAGCATCTCTAATGAAAAACTGTTTTTT
CDR3 protein: CAWSVQSISNEKLFF

D gene: NA
J gene: TRBJ1-4
V gene: TRBV30
clone size: NA
CDR3 DNA: TGTGCCTGGAGAGGTTTAGACAGCCTAAATGAAAAACTGTTTTTT
CDR3 protein: CAWRGLDSLNEKLFF

D gene: TRBD1
J gene: TRBJ2-1
V gene: TRBV30
clone size: NA
CDR3 DNA: TGTGCCTCTTACGACAGGGCGAACAATGAGCAGTTCTTC
CDR3 protein: CASYDRANNEQFF

D gene: NA
J gene: TRBJ2-1
V gene: TRBV7-2
clone size: NA
CDR3 DNA: TGTGCCAGCAGCTCGGCCGGGGGACCATACAATGAGCAGTTCTTC
CDR3 protein: CASSSAGGPYNEQFF

D gene: TRBD1
J gene: TRBJ2-1
V gene: TRBV19
clone size: NA
CDR3 DNA: TGTGCCAGTGTTAACAGGGGGCGACAAAACAATGAGCAGTTCTTC
CDR3 protein: CASVNRGRQNNEQFF

D gene: NA
J gene: TRBJ2-7
V gene: TRBV18
clone size: NA
CDR3 DNA: TGTGCCAGCTCACAACAGGGATACGAGCAGTACTTC
CDR3 protein: CASSQQGYEQYF

D gene: NA
J gene: TRBJ2-1
V gene: TRBV7-2
clone size: NA
CDR3 DNA: TGTGCCAGCAGCCAGGACTGGAACTCCTACAATGAGCAGTTCTTC
CDR3 protein: CASSQDWNSYNEQFF

D gene: NA
J gene: TRBJ1-1
V gene: TRBV18
clone size: NA
CDR3 DNA: TGTGCCAGCTCACCAAATGGCCCAGGGATGATGAACACTGAAGCTTTCTTT
CDR3 protein: CASSPNGPGMMNTEAFF

D gene: NA
J gene: TRBJ2-1
V gene: TRBV25-1
clone size: NA
CDR3 DNA: TGTGCCAGCAGCCCTCAGGATGAGCAGTTCTTC
CDR3 protein: CASSPQDEQFF

D gene: NA
J gene: TRBJ2-7
V gene: TRBV18
clone size: NA
CDR3 DNA: TGTGCCAGCTCTCGGGGAGAATCCTACGAGCAGTACTTC
CDR3 protein: CASSRGESYEQYF

D gene: NA
J gene: TRBJ1-3
V gene: TRBV5-1
clone size: NA
CDR3 DNA: TGCGCCAGCAGCTTGGGTCAACAGGGCTCTGGAAACACCATATATTTT
CDR3 protein: CASSLGQQGSGNTIYF

D gene: TRBD1
J gene: TRBJ1-4
V gene: TRBV4-2
clone size: NA
CDR3 DNA: TGTGCCAGCAGCCACTCCGAAGGGACGTCAGGGGGCGGTGAAAAACTGTTTTTT
CDR3 protein: CASSHSEGTSGGGEKLFF

D gene: NA
J gene: TRBJ1-2
V gene: TRBV19
clone size: NA
CDR3 DNA: TGTGCCAGTAGCCCAATCTCCACCGGGGGTATGGGCTACACCTTC
CDR3 protein: CASSPISTGGMGYTF

D gene: NA
J gene: TRBJ1-3
V gene: TRBV3-1/TRBV3-2
clone size: few
CDR3 DNA: TGTGCCAGCAGCCAGCTGGGGGCATGGAGAAACACCATATATTTT
CDR3 protein: CASSQLGAWRNTIYF

D gene: TRBD1
J gene: TRBJ1-3
V gene: TRBV12-3/TRBV12-4
clone size: NA
CDR3 DNA: TGTGCCAGCACCAACTGGCAGGGGGACACCATATATTTT
CDR3 protein: CASTNWQGDTIYF

D gene: NA
J gene: TRBJ1-2
V gene: TRBV13
clone size: NA
CDR3 DNA: TGTGCCAGCAGCTTAGTGCAGGGCCATGGCTACACCTTC
CDR3 protein: CASSLVQGHGYTF

D gene: TRBD1
J gene: TRBJ1-6
V gene: TRBV30
clone size: NA
CDR3 DNA: TGTGCCTGGAGTGTACAGGGGGCCGGGAATTCACCCCTCCACTTT
CDR3 protein: CAWSVQGAGNSPLHF

D gene: TRBD2
J gene: TRBJ2-1
V gene: TRBV9
clone size: NA
CDR3 DNA: TGTGCCAGCAGCAGGGGGGCTAGCGGGCATACCTACAATGAGCAGTTCTTC
CDR3 protein: CASSRGASGHTYNEQFF

D gene: TRBD2
J gene: TRBJ2-2
V gene: TRBV2
clone size: NA
CDR3 DNA: TGTGCCAGCACGTCTAGCGGGATGTTTACCGGGGAGCTGTTTTTT
CDR3 protein: CASTSSGMFTGELFF

D gene: TRBD1
J gene: TRBJ1-1
V gene: TRBV4-2
clone size: NA
CDR3 DNA: TGTGCCAGCAGCTTAAACCAGGGGGCTACGAACACTGAAGCTTTCTTT
CDR3 protein: CASSLNQGATNTEAFF

D gene: TRBD2
J gene: TRBJ2-3
V gene: TRBV18
clone size: NA
CDR3 DNA: TGTGCCAGCTCCCCTCTAGCGGGGGGATCCACAGATACGCAGTATTTT
CDR3 protein: CASSPLAGGSTDTQYF

D gene: TRBD1
J gene: TRBJ2-3
V gene: TRBV29-1
clone size: once
CDR3 DNA: TGCAGCGTTGCTAAGAACAGGGGAACAGATACGCAGTATTTT
CDR3 protein: CSVAKNRGTDTQYF

D gene: TRBD1
J gene: TRBJ1-5
V gene: TRBV18
clone size: NA
CDR3 DNA: TGTGCCAGCTCACCAGGACAGGGGGGCAATCAGCCCCAGCATTTT
CDR3 protein: CASSPGQGGNQPQHF

D gene: TRBD2
J gene: TRBJ2-1
V gene: TRBV4-2
clone size: NA
CDR3 DNA: TGTGCCAGCAGCCGCGGGACTAGCGGGAGCTCCTACAATGAGCAGTTCTTC
CDR3 protein: CASSRGTSGSSYNEQFF

D gene: TRBD2
J gene: TRBJ2-4
V gene: TRBV3-1/TRBV3-2
clone size: NA
CDR3 DNA: TGTGCCAGCAGCCAAGTGCCTAGCGGGCCCCGAAACATTCAGTACTTC
CDR3 protein: CASSQVPSGPRNIQYF

D gene: TRBD2
J gene: TRBJ2-1
V gene: TRBV11-1
clone size: NA
CDR3 DNA: TGTGCCAGCAGCTTAGTTAACAGCGGGGGGGCCGGAGAGTTCTTC
CDR3 protein: CASSLVNSGGAGEFF

D gene: TRBD1
J gene: TRBJ1-1
V gene: TRBV7-9
clone size: NA
CDR3 DNA: TGTGCCAGCAGCGACAGGGGGAACACTGAAGCTTTCTTT
CDR3 protein: CASSDRGNTEAFF